This paragraph covers one T cell receptor (beta chain) sequence. What it binds is not known. This sequence may be a read error, since a much larger clone differs from it by one base. This sample is part of a study of spatial heterogeneity in lung cancer. Study-wide background: Alpha-chain sequences were consistently detected in smaller numbers than beta-chain sequences. General study points: Resection blood, more than follow-up blood, showed ubiquitous expanded tumor TCRs.

A unique molecular identifier was attached to every TCR cDNA molecule. TCRdb reanalysed the 5' RACE reads using MiXCR and keeps one entry per CDR3 protein. Of about 19,000 distinct CDR3 sequences detected, approximately 11% appear once; the ten largest clones hold about 38%. Time point of the sample: blood at routine non-recurrence follow-up after resection. Material for sequencing was whole RNA from tumor, nontumor lung or frozen PBMC, left unsorted. This CDR3 spans 15 amino acids. The chain uses TRBV21-1 and TRBJ1-1; TRBD1, the D gene given by the table, was not confirmed from the DNA. TRBV21-1 is an annotated pseudogene. The sample was PBMCs, taken at follow-up. The sequence was obtained from a female donor with early-stage non-small cell lung cancer. CDR3 sequence reads: CVSIGAGGEGTEAFF. The CDR3 DNA follows: TGTGTCAGCATCGGGGCAGGGGGCGAAGGCACTGAAGCTTTCTTT.